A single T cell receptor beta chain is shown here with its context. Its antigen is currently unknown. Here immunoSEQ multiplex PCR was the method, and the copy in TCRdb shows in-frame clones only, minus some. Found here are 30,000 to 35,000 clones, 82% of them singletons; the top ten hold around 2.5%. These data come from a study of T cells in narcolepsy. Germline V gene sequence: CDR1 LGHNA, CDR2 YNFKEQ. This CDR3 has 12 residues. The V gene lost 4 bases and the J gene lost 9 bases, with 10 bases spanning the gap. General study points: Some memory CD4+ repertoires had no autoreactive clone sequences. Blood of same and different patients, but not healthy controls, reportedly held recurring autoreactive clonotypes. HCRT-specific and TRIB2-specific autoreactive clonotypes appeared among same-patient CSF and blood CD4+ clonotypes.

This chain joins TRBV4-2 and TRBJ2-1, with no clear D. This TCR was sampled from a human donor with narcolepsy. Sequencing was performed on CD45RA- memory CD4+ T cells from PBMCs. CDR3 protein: CASSLRRGEQFF. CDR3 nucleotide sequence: TGTGCCAGCAGCCTTAGGAGAGGTGAGCAGTTCTTC.